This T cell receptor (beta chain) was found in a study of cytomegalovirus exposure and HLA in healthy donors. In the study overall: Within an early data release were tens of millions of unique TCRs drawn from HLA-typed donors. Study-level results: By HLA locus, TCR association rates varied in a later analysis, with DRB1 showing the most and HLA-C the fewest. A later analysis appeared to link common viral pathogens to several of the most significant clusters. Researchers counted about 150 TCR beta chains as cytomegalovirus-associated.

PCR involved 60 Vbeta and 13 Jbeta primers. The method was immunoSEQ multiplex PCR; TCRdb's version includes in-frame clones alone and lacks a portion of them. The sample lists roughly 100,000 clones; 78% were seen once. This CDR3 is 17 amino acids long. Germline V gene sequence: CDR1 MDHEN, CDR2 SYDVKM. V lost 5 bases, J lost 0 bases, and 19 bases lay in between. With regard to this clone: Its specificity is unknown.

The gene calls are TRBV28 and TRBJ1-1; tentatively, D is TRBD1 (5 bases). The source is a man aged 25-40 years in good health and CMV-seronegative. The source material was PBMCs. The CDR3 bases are TGTGCCAGCAGTCTTAGGACAAGGGGACTCATGAACACTGAAGCTTTCTTT. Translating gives CASSLRTRGLMNTEAFF.